A selection of T cell receptor beta chains follows, all from one sample in a study of blood T cell repertoires in COVID-19. Repertoires were generated with immunoSEQ multiplex PCR, while TCRdb's copy carries only in-frame clones and drops some. The table lists 200,000 to 250,000 clones, roughly four fifths of them singletons. The sample comprised PBMCs or T cells enriched from blood (not recorded which). These receptors all come from a woman aged 55-69 years who had recovered from COVID-19. CDR3s include the opening cysteine and the closing phenylalanine or tryptophan. The D gene is left open where the match is weak. Size is stated for part of the rows, as once, few or many counts, or as a class when the clone is expanded.

clone size	D gene	V gene	J gene	CDR3 DNA	CDR3 protein
few	-	TRBV19	TRBJ1-5	TGTGCCAGTGTTTCGACAGTTGTTTATAGCAATCAGCCCCAGCATTTT	CASVSTVVYSNQPQHF
-	TRBD1	TRBV6-5	TRBJ2-7	TGTGCCAGCACCCCGGGACAGGGAGGCTACGAGCAGTACTTC	CASTPGQGGYEQYF
few	-	TRBV7-6	TRBJ1-1	TGTGCCAGCAGCTTAAGGGTAGGGGGGGACACTGAAGCTTTCTTT	CASSLRVGGDTEAFF
-	-	TRBV3-1/TRBV3-2	TRBJ1-2	TGTGCCAGCAGCCAACTGACGGGTAACTATGGCTACACCTTC	CASSQLTGNYGYTF
-	-	TRBV4-3	TRBJ1-2	TGCGCCAGCAGCCAAGAAGGAGGCCAGCCTTTTGGCTACACCTTC	CASSQEGGQPFGYTF
-	-	TRBV27	TRBJ2-2	TGTGCCAGCAGTTCGGTCAACACCGGGGAGCTGTTTTTT	CASSSVNTGELFF
once	-	TRBV6-5	TRBJ1-5	TGTGCCAGCACCTCCGGAGGGAACAATCAGCCCCAGCATTTT	CASTSGGNNQPQHF
once	-	TRBV19	TRBJ1-2	TGTGCCAGTAGTATAGACTACGAGGTACCTGGCTACACCTTC	CASSIDYEVPGYTF
-	-	TRBV7-9	TRBJ1-4	TGTGCCAGCAGCCCGAGGGAGGGGTTGGGTGAAAAACTGTTTTTT	CASSPREGLGEKLFF
once	TRBD1	TRBV27	TRBJ2-7	TGTGCCAGCAGTATCGGATATGGACAGGGCGGGCACGAGCAGTACTTC	CASSIGYGQGGHEQYF
-	-	TRBV15	TRBJ2-7	TGTGCCACCAGCACGACAGGATTGGAGTGGGGCGAGCAGTACTTC	CATSTTGLEWGEQYF
-	TRBD1	TRBV5-1	TRBJ1-5	TGCGCCAGCAGCCTGACAGGGTTTGGCAATCAGCCCCAGCATTTT	CASSLTGFGNQPQHF
-	-	TRBV19	TRBJ1-1	TGTGCCAGTAACGCGGGGGGCTTTGGGGACACTGAAGCTTTCTTT	CASNAGGFGDTEAFF
-	-	TRBV11-2	TRBJ2-7	TGTGCCAGCAGTTATTCAGTTTACGAGCAGTACTTC	CASSYSVYEQYF
-	TRBD1	TRBV5-6	TRBJ2-7	TGTGCCAGCAGCTTTCGTCGCCTAAAATCGACAGGGTCCCACGAGCAGTACTTC	CASSFRRLKSTGSHEQYF
-	TRBD2	TRBV29-1	TRBJ2-1	TGCAGCGTAAGAAGCGGGAGTGGCTACAATGAGCAGTTCTTC	CSVRSGSGYNEQFF
-	TRBD1	TRBV7-9	TRBJ1-1	TGTGCCAGCAGCTTATCTAGGACAGGGGGACCTGAAGCTTTCTTT	CASSLSRTGGPEAFF
-	TRBD2	TRBV19	TRBJ2-7	TGTGCCAGTAGTATCCCAGGGAGGGTGGATGAGCAGTACTTC	CASSIPGRVDEQYF
-	TRBD1	TRBV2	TRBJ1-6	TGTGCCAGCAGCAGGGGGTCCTTTAATTCACCCCTCCACTTT	CASSRGSFNSPLHF
-	TRBD1	TRBV15	TRBJ2-5	TGTGCCACCTCGGGACAGCAAGAGACCCAGTACTTC	CATSGQQETQYF
-	TRBD2	TRBV6-2/TRBV6-3	TRBJ2-3	TGTGCCAGCAGTTCGGGGATAGCGGGATCCACAGATACGCAGTATTTT	CASSSGIAGSTDTQYF
-	-	TRBV7-2	TRBJ2-2	TGTGCCAGCAGTACTACTAGCAGAGGGAACACCGGGGAGCTGTTTTTT	CASSTTSRGNTGELFF
few	TRBD1	TRBV15	TRBJ1-1	TGTGCCACTAGGGGACAGTGGAACACTGAAGCTTTCTTT	CATRGQWNTEAFF
-	-	TRBV5-5	TRBJ1-1	TGTGCCAGCAGCTTGTCAGGGATAGAGAACACTGAAGCTTTCTTT	CASSLSGIENTEAFF
once	TRBD1	TRBV20-1	TRBJ2-5	TGCAGTGCTAGTTTACAGGGGCAAGAGACCCAGTACTTC	CSASLQGQETQYF
-	-	TRBV7-2	TRBJ2-6	TGTGCCAGCAGCCAATACATGTCTGGGGCCAACGTCCTGACTTTC	CASSQYMSGANVLTF